The 24 T cell receptor beta chains below were found in one sample sequenced in a study of T cell responses to AZD1222 COVID-19 vaccine. Measured with immunoSEQ multiplex PCR; TCRdb has only the in-frame clones, and not every one. The sample carries about 120,000 clones, roughly 87% recorded once. Sequencing was performed on peripheral blood, taken on day 0 of AZD1222 vaccination. The receptors derive from an adult in good health.

The chain carries TRBV29-1 and TRBJ1-2, with TRBD1 identical over 8 bases. Germline V gives CDR1 SQVTM, CDR2 ANQGSEA. This CDR3 has 14 residues. V lost 0 bases to trimming and J lost 3 bases; unmatched junction nucleotides: 3. The CDR3 here is CSVEETGVDYGYTF. CDR3 DNA: TGCAGCGTTGAAGAGACAGGGGTAGACTATGGCTACACCTTC.

The genes are TRBV29-1 and TRBJ1-2, with D tentatively TRBD1 (6 bases). Trimming stripped 7 bases from V and 8 bases from J, with 17 bases between. This CDR3 has 12 amino acids. Germline V CDR1 and CDR2: SQVTM, ANQGSEA. CDR3 sequence (DNA): TGCAGCGCTGGGGCAGGGGCTGAGGGCTACACCTTC. Its protein is CSAGAGAEGYTF.

The chain recombines TRBV18 with TRBJ2-3; D ambiguous. Germline V gene lookup returns CDR1 KGHSH and CDR2 LQKENI. The V gene lost 3 bases and the J gene lost 2 bases, with 6 bases spanning the gap. CDR3 length: 13 residues. The CDR3 here is CASSPPNTDTQYF. The CDR3 DNA follows: TGTGCCAGCTCACCTCCTAACACAGATACGCAGTATTTT.

The J gene is TRBJ1-2, the V gene TRBV15; D perhaps matches TRBD1 (5 bases). V lost 2 bases to trimming and J lost 2 bases, with 15 bases between them. This CDR3 spans 16 amino acids. The germline V gene encodes CDR1 LNHNV and CDR2 YYDKDF (reference sequence). The CDR3 nucleotides read TGTGCCACCAGCAGACCGACCTGGGACGGGAACTATGGCTACACCTTC. It yields the protein CATSRPTWDGNYGYTF.

The chain uses TRBV7-2 and TRBJ1-3, with D unclear. The germline V gene has CDR1 SGHTA and CDR2 FQGNSA. The CDR3 spans 14 residues. Trimming removed 5 bases from V and 2 bases from J, with 10 bases in between. CDR3 bases: TGTGCCAGCAGCGTGGGTTGGACTGGAAACACCATATATTTT. The encoded protein is CASSVGWTGNTIYF.

The chain links TRBV5-4 to TRBJ2-5; a possible D gene is TRBD2 (7 bases). The CDR3 is made up of 16 amino acids. The V end was cut by 4 bases, the J end by 1 base, with 17 bases between. Germline loops: CDR1 SGHNT, CDR2 YYREEE (reference sequence). This CDR3 is CASSTGGILLQETQYF. CDR3 nucleotides: TGTGCCAGCAGCACGGGGGGCATACTCCTCCAAGAGACCCAGTACTTC. The whole variable domain, remainder taken from reference TRBV5-4 and TRBJ2-5, is ETGVTQSPTHLIKTRGQQVTLRCSSQSGHNTVSWYQQALGQGPQFIFQYYREEENGRGNFPPRFSGLQFPNYSSELNVNALELDDSALYLCASSTGGILLQETQYFGPGTRLLVL.

This chain links TRBV11-3 with TRBJ2-1, with D possibly being TRBD1 (6 bases). The CDR3 runs 14 residues. Trimming cost V 4 bases and J 4 bases, with 11 bases left between them. The germline CDR1 and CDR2 sequences are SGHNT and YENEEA. The CDR3 sequence is CASSSGTIYNEQFF. CDR3 DNA sequence: TGTGCCAGCAGCTCCGGGACAATATACAATGAGCAGTTCTTC.

DNA for the CDR3: TGTGCCAGCAGTTTATTAGACATGAACACTGAAGCTTTCTTT. Protein: CASSLLDMNTEAFF. The V and J genes are TRBV27 and TRBJ1-1; D gene uncertain. Trimming left V 1 base short and J 0 bases short, with 6 bases between. Germline values: CDR1 MNHEY, CDR2 SMNVEV (reference sequence). This CDR3 spans 14 amino acids.

J is TRBJ1-1 and V is TRBV14; 10 bases match TRBD1. CDR3 length: 14 residues. Germline V lookup: CDR1 SGHDN, CDR2 FVKESK. V was clipped by 4 bases and J by 4 bases; unmatched bases: 3. In DNA form, the CDR3 reads TGTGCCAGCAGCCTCCGACAGGGGGCCACTGAAGCTTTCTTT. This gives the protein CASSLRQGATEAFF. The full variable domain, completed using reference TRBV14 and TRBJ1-1, is EAGVTQFPSHSVIEKGQTVTLRCDPISGHDNLYWYRRVMGKEIKFLLHFVKESKQDESGMPNNRFLAERTGGTYSTLKVQPAELEDSGVYFCASSLRQGATEAFFGQGTRLTVV.

CDR3 residues: CASSSRGANTDTQYF. The CDR3 coding sequence is TGTGCCAGCAGCTCAAGGGGGGCGAACACAGATACGCAGTATTTT. The chain employs TRBV5-4 and TRBJ2-3; D might be TRBD1 or TRBD2, each matching 6 bases. This CDR3 region has 15 residues. Trimming stripped 3 bases from V and 2 bases from J, with 13 bases between. Germline-derived CDR1 and CDR2 are SGHNT and YYREEE (reference sequence).

This clone was picked up a small number of times. J is TRBJ2-6 and V is TRBV9; no firm D call. Deletions cut 2 bases from V and 9 bases from J, with 9 bases between. This CDR3 spans 13 amino acids. CDR1 SGDLS and CDR2 YYNGEE come from the germline V gene. Here the CDR3 reads CASSVNDGNVLTF. The CDR3 nucleotides are TGTGCCAGCAGCGTTAATGACGGCAACGTCCTGACTTTC.

This clone was seen a few times. The chain joins TRBV4-2 to TRBJ1-5; no definite D call. Between the trimmed V and J ends, which lost 0 bases and 5 bases, there was a span of 11 bases. Germline CDR1 is LGHNA and CDR2 is YNFKEQ. This CDR3 spans 15 amino acids. The CDR3: CASSQDSIGDQPQHF. CDR3 DNA sequence: TGTGCCAGCAGCCAAGATTCTATCGGGGATCAGCCCCAGCATTTT.

The J gene is TRBJ1-3, the V gene TRBV6-5; 9 bases match TRBD1. The CDR3 contains 14 residues. Germline V gives CDR1 MNHEY, CDR2 SVGAGI. Losses at the gene ends were 6 bases for V and 3 bases for J; bases not matched to a gene: 3. The CDR3 DNA sequence: TGTGCCAGCAGCCGGACAGGGGATGGAAACACCATATATTTT. It encodes CASSRTGDGNTIYF.

The chain joins TRBV19 to TRBJ2-5; D might be TRBD1 (6 bases). The V end lost 4 bases, the J end lost 1 base, and 10 bases lay between the germline ends. The CDR3 consists of 14 residues. Germline values: CDR1 LNHDA, CDR2 SQIVND (reference sequence). The CDR3 loop reads CASSSGQIQETQYF. For the CDR3, the DNA is TGTGCCAGTAGTAGTGGACAGATCCAAGAGACCCAGTACTTC.

The rearrangement uses TRBV28 and TRBJ1-1, with unresolved D. The CDR3 is 12 residues long. Germline CDR1 MDHEN, CDR2 SYDVKM. V shed 4 bases and J shed 0 bases, with 3 bases lying between them. The CDR3 DNA reads TGTGCCAGCAGTTGGGTGAACACTGAAGCTTTCTTT. Translated: CASSWVNTEAFF.

The chain is built from TRBV5-6 and TRBJ2-5; TRBD2 is a possible D gene (5 bases). V lost 4 bases and J 4 bases, leaving 11 bases between the germline ends. The CDR3 runs 13 residues. Germline V gene lookup returns CDR1 SGHDT and CDR2 YYEEEE. The CDR3 here is CASSIPGGETQYF. The CDR3 DNA is TGTGCCAGCAGCATTCCCGGAGGAGAGACCCAGTACTTC.

The chain uses TRBV6-5 and TRBJ1-1, with D uncertain. The V gene's germline CDR1 is MNHEY and CDR2 SVGAGI. The CDR3 length is 15 residues. V lost 5 bases and J lost 5, with 18 bases in between. CDR3 amino acids: CASSPPGRTPTEAFF. The CDR3 nucleotides read TGTGCCAGCAGTCCACCCGGACGGACTCCAACTGAAGCTTTCTTT.

The chain uses TRBV18 and TRBJ2-1; D is ambiguous. The CDR3 sequence is 13 residues long. Deletions cut 3 bases from V and 4 bases from J, with 7 bases between. Germline values: CDR1 KGHSH, CDR2 LQKENI. The DNA of the CDR3 is TGTGCCAGCTCACCGATCAGGTACAATGAGCAGTTCTTC. Translating gives CASSPIRYNEQFF.

V gene TRBV11-1 combines with J gene TRBJ2-5, with 7 bases matching TRBD2. Unmatched junction bases numbered 12, after V lost 5 bases and J lost 3 bases. CDR3 size: 16 residues. The germline V gene has CDR1 SGHAT and CDR2 FQDESV (reference sequence). This chain's CDR3 is CASSPWAGRGEETQYF. DNA of the CDR3: TGTGCCAGCAGCCCCTGGGCAGGGAGGGGTGAAGAGACCCAGTACTTC. The entire variable domain, with the rest obtained from reference TRBV11-1 and TRBJ2-5, is as follows: EAEVAQSPRYKITEKSQAVAFWCDPISGHATLYWYRQILGQGPELLVQFQDESVVDDSQLPKDRFSAERLKGVDSTLKIQPAELGDSAMYLCASSPWAGRGEETQYFGPGTRLLVL.

The genes are TRBV9 and TRBJ2-7; no definite D call. V gave up 0 bases and J gave up 2 bases, with 6 bases separating them. The germline V gene encodes CDR1 SGDLS and CDR2 YYNGEE. This CDR3 spans 13 amino acids. The CDR3 DNA reads as TGTGCCAGCAGCGTAGGGGCCACCTACGAGCAGTACTTC. The encoded protein is CASSVGATYEQYF.

This sequence joins TRBV10-3 and TRBJ1-1; TRBD1 matches 9 bases. The CDR3 totals 16 residues. Trimming took 4 bases from V and 6 from J; bases not matched to a gene: 12. Per germline, CDR1 ENHRY and CDR2 SYGVKD. The CDR3 protein is CAISVGPGTGTPEAFF. The DNA of the CDR3 is TGTGCCATCAGTGTAGGGCCCGGGACAGGGACCCCTGAAGCTTTCTTT.

The chain has TRBV7-9 and TRBJ2-5, with D tentatively TRBD1 (5 bases). The germline CDR1 and CDR2 sequences are SEHNR and FQNEAQ (reference sequence). The CDR3 covers 16 residues. The V end was cut by 2 bases, the J end by 2 bases, with 15 bases between. CDR3 residues: CASSLLPGTGQETQYF. The DNA of the CDR3 is TGTGCCAGCAGCTTACTCCCGGGTACAGGACAAGAGACCCAGTACTTC.

The chain carries TRBV20-1 and TRBJ1-5; weak D call: TRBD1 (5 bases). CDR3 length equals 15 residues. Germline loops: CDR1 DFQATT, CDR2 SNEGSKA (reference sequence). V lost 3 bases and J 4 bases, leaving 16 bases between the germline ends. The CDR3 protein is CSASDPGLLNQPQHF. In DNA form, the CDR3 reads TGCAGTGCTAGTGATCCGGGACTGCTTAATCAGCCCCAGCATTTT.

V gene TRBV4-2 combines with J gene TRBJ1-2; tentative D call: TRBD1 (5 bases). V shed 0 bases and J shed 8 bases, with 19 bases lying between them. The CDR3 loop spans 16 amino acids. In germline, CDR1 is LGHNA, CDR2 YNFKEQ. CDR3 loop: CASSQDLQGMVRGYTF. Here the CDR3 DNA reads TGTGCCAGCAGCCAAGATCTTCAGGGCATGGTTCGGGGCTACACCTTC.